This entry lists 5 T cell receptor beta chains sequenced from one sample in a study of early T cells in non-severe SARS-CoV-2 infection. TCRdb called the 5' RACE reads again in MiXCR, with one record for every CDR3 protein. The sample carries around 83,000 distinct CDR3 sequences, about 10% recorded once. Sequenced material: whole blood, taken at baseline. Receptor source: an adult who was a healthcare worker with PCR-confirmed SARS-CoV-2 infection or an uninfected control (not recorded which).

This sequence joins TRBV10-3 and TRBJ2-3; D is uncertain. V shed 6 bases and J shed 6 bases, with 10 bases lying between them. This CDR3 is 12 amino acids long. Looked up from germline, CDR1 is ENHRY and CDR2 is SYGVKD. CDR3 region: CAISMIGDTQYF. For the CDR3, the DNA is TGTGCCATCAGCATGATAGGGGATACGCAGTATTTT.

The chain links TRBV19 to TRBJ2-2, with 7 positions matching TRBD2. The germline CDR1 and CDR2 sequences are LNHDA and SQIVND (reference sequence). The CDR3 sequence is 12 residues long. With V trimmed by 7 bases and J by 6 bases, 2 bases remained unmatched. CDR3 nucleotides: TGTGCCAGTAATCGGGGGGCCGGGGAGCTGTTTTTT. Protein: CASNRGAGELFF.

This clonotype was recorded at least ten times. This chain connects TRBV28 to TRBJ1-2; D gene ambiguous. V gave up 4 bases and J gave up 4 bases, with 10 bases separating them. CDR1 and CDR2 (germline): MDHEN, SYDVKM. This CDR3 region has 13 residues. CDR3 in DNA: TGTGCCAGCAGTTCGGAGAAGTTCTATGGCTACACCTTC. Translated: CASSSEKFYGYTF.

This chain links TRBV18 with TRBJ2-5; 7 bases match TRBD2. Germline CDR1 is KGHSH and CDR2 is LQKENI. The CDR3 is made up of 13 amino acids. The V gene end was trimmed by 6 bases and the J gene end by 2 bases; junction bases not matched to a gene: 3. CDR3 nucleotide sequence: TGTGCCAGCTCGCCTAGCGGACAAGAGACCCAGTACTTC. This gives the protein CASSPSGQETQYF.

This clonotype was recorded a few times. This may stem from a read error, because a much larger clone lies one nucleotide away. V and J are TRBV20-1 and TRBJ2-2; D perhaps matches TRBD2 (5 bases). This CDR3 comprises 16 residues. From germline, CDR1 is DFQATT and CDR2 SNEGSKA (reference sequence). With 3 bases removed from V and 3 bases from J, the gap between germline ends came to 17 bases. CDR3 in amino acids: CSARATGGLHTGELFF. The CDR3 DNA reads as TGCAGTGCTAGGGCGACCGGTGGACTTCACACCGGGGAGCTGTTTTTT.